The following is a T cell receptor (beta chain) sequence with its context. Its antigen specificity is not known. No qualities accompany the bases; no much larger clone lies one base away. This sample was taken from a study of memory CD4+ T cells and cytomegalovirus serostatus (dated by TCRdb to about 2019). Turning to the overall study: The cohort comprised about 33 healthy Belgian adults, 9 CMV seropositive and roughly 24 CMV seronegative. CD4+ memory TCRbeta repertoires of a Belgian cohort with known cytomegalovirus serostatus were sequenced in order to replicate a published TCR-based CMV serostatus classifier.

A FACSAria II was used to sort memory CD4+ T cells, defined as single viable CD3+CD4+CD8-CD45RO+ cells. CMV serostatus was assessed using a Roche Elecsys assay, by which serum IgG against CMV pp150, pp28, p38 and p52 was detected. After the samples were thawed, total CD4+ T cells were enriched through positive selection using CD4 magnetic microbeads. The samples came from a different study that was designed specifically to examine the CD4+ T cell memory repertoire. Peripheral blood mononuclear cells were isolated and cryopreserved following standard operating procedures; serum was stored at -80 °C. CD3-PerCP (BW264/56), CD4-APC (RPA-T4), CD45RO-PE (UCHT1) and CD8-Pacific Orange (3B5) antibodies were used for staining, and non-viable cells were excluded with Sytox blue. The full study reports these points: Unlike the original study, which covered naive and memory CD4+ and CD8+ populations, the Belgian study sequenced only CD4+CD45RO+ memory cells. The results were read as suggesting that the CMV-associated TCR signature is, for the most part, present in the CD4+ memory repertoire. Among the 160 or so previously reported CMV-associated TCRbeta sequences, 60 to 70 showed up in the CD4+ memory repertoires, with each one found in between one and five individuals. On the Belgian cohort, the classifier built on the original framework reached a median bootstrapped AUC of about 0.95, with a 95% CI of 0.76-1.00. For CMV serostatus prediction, a median bootstrapped AUC of approximately 0.95 was reached with the original framework, and a median bootstrapped AUC of roughly 0.89 was reached with a US-trained random forest.

Genomic DNA was extracted from sorted cells with the Quick-DNA Microprep Kit. TCRbeta DNA was amplified with the immunoSEQ hsTCRbeta kit following the manufacturer's protocol. An Illumina MiSeq instrument was used to sequence the TCRbeta libraries. The study's processing was this. Following removal of out-of-frame sequences, 2 million to 2.5 million distinct TCRbeta sequences were retained, with an average of around 67,000 per individual. Each individual was scored by the count of 150 to 200 previously reported CMV-associated TCRbeta sequences and the total productive distinct TCRbeta count. A beta-binomial model was reimplemented in Python, and random forests from scikit-learn, run with default parameters, were trained on data from the US cohort. Classifier performance on the Belgian cohort was summarized as median AUC with percentile confidence intervals over 10,000 bootstrap iterations. The table comes from immuneACCESS by way of TCRdb, which keeps in-frame sequences with V and J called. Part of the clones is missing from these tables; in studies checked, under half for an unresolved V gene and the rest for unknown reasons. For V, J and clone size, that table is used; D and trimming come from the DNA. The sample profile shows fewer than 50,000 clones; roughly 78% of them were found once. The ten largest clonotypes hold less than 5.5% of the sample.

The CDR3, cysteine through phenylalanine, is 16 amino acids long. CDR3 DNA is the only sequence kept; it has 48 bases, read in frame from the first base. The germline V gene provides CDR1 MGHRA and CDR2 YSYEKL. V is shortened by 0 bases, J by 5 bases, and the region joining them spans 14 bases. The sequence was obtained from an adult in good health and CMV-seropositive. Sample: memory CD4+ T cells from blood. The chain is assembled from TRBV4-1 and TRBJ2-1, with the D gene uncertain. The CDR3 corresponds to CASSQETNYRNNEQFF. The DNA sequence is given as TGCGCCAGCAGCCAAGAGACGAACTACAGAAACAATGAGCAGTTCTTC.